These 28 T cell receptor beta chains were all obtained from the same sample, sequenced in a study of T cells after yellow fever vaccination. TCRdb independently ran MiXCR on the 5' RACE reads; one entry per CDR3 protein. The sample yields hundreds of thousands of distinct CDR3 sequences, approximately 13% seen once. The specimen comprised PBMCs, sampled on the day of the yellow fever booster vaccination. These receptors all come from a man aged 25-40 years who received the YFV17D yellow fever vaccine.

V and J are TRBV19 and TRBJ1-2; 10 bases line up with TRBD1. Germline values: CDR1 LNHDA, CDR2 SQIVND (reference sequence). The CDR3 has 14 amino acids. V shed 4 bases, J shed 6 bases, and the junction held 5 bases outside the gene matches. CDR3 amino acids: CASSTGTGVDGYTF. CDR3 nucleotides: TGTGCCAGTAGTACTGGGACAGGGGTGGATGGCTACACCTTC.

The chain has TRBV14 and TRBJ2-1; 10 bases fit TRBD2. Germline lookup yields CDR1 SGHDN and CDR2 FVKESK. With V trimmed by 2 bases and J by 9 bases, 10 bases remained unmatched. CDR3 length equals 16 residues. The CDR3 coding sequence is TGTGCCAGCAGCCAACTAGCGGGAGTTGTTCGCGGTGAGCAGTTCTTC. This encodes CASSQLAGVVRGEQFF.

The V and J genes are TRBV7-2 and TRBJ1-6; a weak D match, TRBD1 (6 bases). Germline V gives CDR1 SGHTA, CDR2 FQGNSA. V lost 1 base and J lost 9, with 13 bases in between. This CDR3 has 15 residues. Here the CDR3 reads CASSLGVQGRSPLHF. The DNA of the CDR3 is TGTGCCAGCAGCTTAGGCGTGCAGGGGCGTTCACCCCTCCACTTT.

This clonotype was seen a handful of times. The CDR3 loop reads CATSRDRGNEQYF. The CDR3 coding sequence is TGTGCCACATCCCGGGACAGGGGAAACGAGCAGTACTTC. The chain recombines TRBV19 with TRBJ2-7, with TRBD1 matching 10 bases. CDR3 length: 13 residues. Trimming took 10 bases from V and 5 from J; bases not matched to a gene: 8. Germline V CDR1 and CDR2: LNHDA, SQIVND (reference sequence).

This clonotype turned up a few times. The CDR3 spells CSVVSGVADTQYF. The CDR3 coding sequence is TGCAGCGTTGTTAGCGGGGTCGCAGATACGCAGTATTTT. This rearrangement joins TRBV29-1 to TRBJ2-3; 8 bases match TRBD2. V lost 4 bases, J lost 4 bases, and 4 bases stayed unmatched. CDR3 size: 13 residues. Germline V gene data show CDR1 as SQVTM and CDR2 as ANQGSEA.

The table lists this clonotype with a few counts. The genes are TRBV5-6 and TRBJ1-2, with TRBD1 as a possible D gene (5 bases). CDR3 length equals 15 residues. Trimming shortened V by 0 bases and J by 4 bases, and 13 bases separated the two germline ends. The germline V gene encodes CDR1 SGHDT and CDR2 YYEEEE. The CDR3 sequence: CASSLGGLTSYGYTF. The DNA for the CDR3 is TGTGCCAGCAGCTTGGGGGGCCTAACCAGCTATGGCTACACCTTC.

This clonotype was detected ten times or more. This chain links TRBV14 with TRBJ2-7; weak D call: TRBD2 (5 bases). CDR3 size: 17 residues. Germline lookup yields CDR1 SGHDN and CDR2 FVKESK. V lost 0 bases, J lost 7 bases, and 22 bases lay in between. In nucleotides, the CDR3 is TGTGCCAGCAGCCAAGATACATGGACTGGCCCTTGGGATGAGCAGTACTTC. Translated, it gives CASSQDTWTGPWDEQYF.

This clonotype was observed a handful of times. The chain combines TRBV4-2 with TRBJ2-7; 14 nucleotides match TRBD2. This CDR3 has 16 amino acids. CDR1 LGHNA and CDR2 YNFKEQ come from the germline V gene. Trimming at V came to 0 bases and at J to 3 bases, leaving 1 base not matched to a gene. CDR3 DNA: TGTGCCAGCAGCCAAGAAGGGACTAGCGGGAGCTACGAGCAGTACTTC. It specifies CASSQEGTSGSYEQYF.

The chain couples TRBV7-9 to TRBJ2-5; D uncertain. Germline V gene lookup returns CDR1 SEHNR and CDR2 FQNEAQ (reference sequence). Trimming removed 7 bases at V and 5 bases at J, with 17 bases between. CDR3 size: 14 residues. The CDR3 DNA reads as TGTGCCAGCACCCTAAAAGGAGAGCGTGAGACCCAGTACTTC. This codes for CASTLKGERETQYF.

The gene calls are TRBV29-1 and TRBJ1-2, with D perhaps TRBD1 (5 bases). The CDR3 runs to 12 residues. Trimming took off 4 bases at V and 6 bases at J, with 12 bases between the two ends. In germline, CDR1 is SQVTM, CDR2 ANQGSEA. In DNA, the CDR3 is TGCAGCGTTGGTGGGGGTTTGCATGGCTACACCTTC. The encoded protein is CSVGGGLHGYTF. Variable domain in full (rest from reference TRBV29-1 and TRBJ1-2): SAVISQKPSRDICQRGTSLTIQCQVDSQVTMMFWYRQQPGQSLTLIATANQGSEATYESGFVIDKFPISRPNLTFSTLTVSNMSPEDSSIYLCSVGGGLHGYTFGSGTRLTVV.

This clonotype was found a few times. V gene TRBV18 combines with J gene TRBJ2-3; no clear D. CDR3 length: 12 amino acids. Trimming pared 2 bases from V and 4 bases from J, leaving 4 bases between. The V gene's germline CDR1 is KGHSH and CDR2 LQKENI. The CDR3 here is CASSPDADTQYF. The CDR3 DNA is TGTGCCAGCTCACCAGACGCAGATACGCAGTATTTT.

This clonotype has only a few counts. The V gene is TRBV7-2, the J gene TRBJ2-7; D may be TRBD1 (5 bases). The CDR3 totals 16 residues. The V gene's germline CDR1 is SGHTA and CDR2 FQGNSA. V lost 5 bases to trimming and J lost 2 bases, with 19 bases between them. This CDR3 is CASSRLLQTETYEQYF. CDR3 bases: TGTGCCAGCAGCCGACTCCTACAGACAGAAACCTACGAGCAGTACTTC.

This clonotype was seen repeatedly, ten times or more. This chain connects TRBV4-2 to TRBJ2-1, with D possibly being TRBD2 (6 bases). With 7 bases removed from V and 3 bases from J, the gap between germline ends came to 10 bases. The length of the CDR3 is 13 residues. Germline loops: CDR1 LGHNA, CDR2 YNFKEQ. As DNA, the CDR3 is TGTGCCAGCACCTCGGAGGGCTACAATGAGCAGTTCTTC. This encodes CASTSEGYNEQFF.

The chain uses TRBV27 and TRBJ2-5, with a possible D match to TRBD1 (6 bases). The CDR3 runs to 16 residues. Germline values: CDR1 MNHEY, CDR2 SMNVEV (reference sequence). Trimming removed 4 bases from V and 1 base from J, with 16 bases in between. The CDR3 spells CASSSTRQVPQETQYF. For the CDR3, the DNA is TGTGCCAGCAGTTCCACAAGACAGGTACCCCAAGAGACCCAGTACTTC.

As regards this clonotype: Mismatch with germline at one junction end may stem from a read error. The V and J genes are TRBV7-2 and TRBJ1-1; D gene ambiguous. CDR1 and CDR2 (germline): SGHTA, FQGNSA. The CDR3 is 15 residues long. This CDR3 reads CASSLASERNTEAFF. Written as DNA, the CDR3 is TGTGCCAGCAGCCTAGCCAGCGAAAGGAACACTGAAGCTTTCTTT.

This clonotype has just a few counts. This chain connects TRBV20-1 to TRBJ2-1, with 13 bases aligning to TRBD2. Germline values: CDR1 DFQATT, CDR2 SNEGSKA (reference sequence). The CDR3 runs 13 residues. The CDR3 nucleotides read TGCAGGGCAACTAGCGGGAGGGACAATGAGCAGTTCTTC. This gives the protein CRATSGRDNEQFF.

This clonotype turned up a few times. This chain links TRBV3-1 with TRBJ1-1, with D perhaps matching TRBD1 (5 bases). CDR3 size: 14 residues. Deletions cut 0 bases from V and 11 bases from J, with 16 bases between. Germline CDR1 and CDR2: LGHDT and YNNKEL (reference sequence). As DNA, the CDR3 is TGTGCCAGCAGCCAAGAACGGCGGGGCTTAATGGCTTTCTTT. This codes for CASSQERRGLMAFF.

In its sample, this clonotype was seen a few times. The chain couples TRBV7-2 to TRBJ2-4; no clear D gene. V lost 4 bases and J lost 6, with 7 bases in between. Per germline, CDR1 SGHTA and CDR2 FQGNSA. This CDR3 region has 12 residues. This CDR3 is CASSSGPNIQYF. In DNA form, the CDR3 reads TGTGCCAGCAGCTCGGGCCCAAACATTCAGTACTTC. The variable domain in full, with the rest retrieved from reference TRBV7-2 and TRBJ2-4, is GAGVSQSPSNKVTEKGKDVELRCDPISGHTALYWYRQSLGQGLEFLIYFQGNSAPDKSGLPSDRFSAERTGGSVSTLTIQRTQQEDSAVYLCASSSGPNIQYFGAGTRLSVL.

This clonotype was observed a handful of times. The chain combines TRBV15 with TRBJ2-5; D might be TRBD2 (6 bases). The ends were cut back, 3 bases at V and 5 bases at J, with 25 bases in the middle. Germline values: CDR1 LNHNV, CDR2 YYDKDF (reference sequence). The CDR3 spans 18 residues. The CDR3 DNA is TGTGCCACCAGCAGCCAGTTTTCCGTTGCGGGACCAACGGAGACCCAGTACTTC. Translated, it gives CATSSQFSVAGPTETQYF.

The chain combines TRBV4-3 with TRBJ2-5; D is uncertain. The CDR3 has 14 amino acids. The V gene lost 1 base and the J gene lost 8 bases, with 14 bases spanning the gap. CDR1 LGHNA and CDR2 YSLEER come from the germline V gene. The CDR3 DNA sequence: TGCGCCAGCAGCCAAGCTGAACGGCAAGGAACCCAGTACTTC. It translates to CASSQAERQGTQYF.

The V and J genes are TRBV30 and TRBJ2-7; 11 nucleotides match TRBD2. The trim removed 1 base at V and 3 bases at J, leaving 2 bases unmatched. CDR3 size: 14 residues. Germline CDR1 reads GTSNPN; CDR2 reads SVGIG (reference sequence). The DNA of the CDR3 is TGTGCCTGGAGTGCCGGACTAGCGGGCTACGAGCAGTACTTC. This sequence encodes CAWSAGLAGYEQYF.

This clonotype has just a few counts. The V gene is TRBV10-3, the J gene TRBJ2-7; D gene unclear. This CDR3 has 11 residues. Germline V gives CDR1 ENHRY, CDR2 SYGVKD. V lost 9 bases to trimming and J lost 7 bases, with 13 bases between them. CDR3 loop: CAITAYGEQYF. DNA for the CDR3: TGTGCCATTACGGCTTACGGAGAGCAGTACTTC.

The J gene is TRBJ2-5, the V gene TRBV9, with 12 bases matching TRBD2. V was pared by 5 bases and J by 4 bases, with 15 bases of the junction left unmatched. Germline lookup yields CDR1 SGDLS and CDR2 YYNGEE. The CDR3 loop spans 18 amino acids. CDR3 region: CASSSTLRTSGILETQYF. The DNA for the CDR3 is TGTGCCAGCAGTTCTACTCTCCGGACTAGCGGGATTTTAGAGACCCAGTACTTC.

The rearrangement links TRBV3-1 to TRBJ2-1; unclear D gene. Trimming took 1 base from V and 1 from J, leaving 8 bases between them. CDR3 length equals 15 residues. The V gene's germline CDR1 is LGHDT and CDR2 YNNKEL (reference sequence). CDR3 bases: TGTGCCAGCAGCCAAGGGAGACTTTCCTACAATGAGCAGTTCTTC. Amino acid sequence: CASSQGRLSYNEQFF.

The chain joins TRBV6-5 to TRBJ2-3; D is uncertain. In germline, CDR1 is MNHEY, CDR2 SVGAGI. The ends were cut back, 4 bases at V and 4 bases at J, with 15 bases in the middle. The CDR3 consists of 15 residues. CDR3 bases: TGTGCCAGCAGTTCCGGACCCACGAGGTCAGATACGCAGTATTTT. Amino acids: CASSSGPTRSDTQYF.

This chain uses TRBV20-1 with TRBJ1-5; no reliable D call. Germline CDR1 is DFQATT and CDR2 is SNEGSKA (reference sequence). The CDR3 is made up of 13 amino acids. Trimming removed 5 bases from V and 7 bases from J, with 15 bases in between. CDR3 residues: CSASSTYRQPQHF. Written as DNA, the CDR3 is TGCAGTGCTTCCTCGACATATCGGCAGCCCCAGCATTTT.

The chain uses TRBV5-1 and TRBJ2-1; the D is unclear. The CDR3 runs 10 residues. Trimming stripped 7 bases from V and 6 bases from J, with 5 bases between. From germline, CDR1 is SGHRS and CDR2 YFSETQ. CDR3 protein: CASHLNEQFF. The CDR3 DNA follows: TGCGCCAGCCACCTCAATGAGCAGTTCTTC.

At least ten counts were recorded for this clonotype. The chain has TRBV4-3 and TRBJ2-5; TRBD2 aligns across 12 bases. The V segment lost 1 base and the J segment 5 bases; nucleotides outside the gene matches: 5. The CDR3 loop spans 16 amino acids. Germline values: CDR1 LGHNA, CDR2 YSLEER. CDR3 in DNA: TGCGCCAGCAGCCAAGGAAGGACTAGCGGGAAGGAGACCCAGTACTTC. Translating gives CASSQGRTSGKETQYF.